This entry lists 24 T cell receptor beta chains sequenced from one sample in a study of cytomegalovirus exposure and HLA in healthy donors. Primers for the PCR totalled 60 Vbeta and 13 Jbeta. This table comes from immunoSEQ multiplex PCR, and its TCRdb copy is limited to in-frame clones, with some not included. Of about 200,000 clones in the sample, 82% were seen once. Material for sequencing was PBMCs. The receptors were gathered from a boy between 2 and 10 years old in good health and CMV-seronegative.

The gene calls are TRBV11-2 and TRBJ1-3; possible D gene TRBD1, 5 bases. Germline values: CDR1 SGHAT, CDR2 FQNNGV. The CDR3 has 17 amino acids. Trimming shortened V by 4 bases and J by 0 bases, and 16 bases separated the two germline ends. This chain's CDR3 is CASSSRWGTLSGNTIYF. Here the CDR3 DNA reads TGTGCCAGCAGCTCAAGGTGGGGCACCCTCTCTGGAAACACCATATATTTT.

This clone has just a few counts. The V call is TRBV9, the J call TRBJ1-4; TRBD1 might be the D (5 bases). The CDR3 runs 15 residues. CDR1 and CDR2 from the germline V gene are SGDLS and YYNGEE. The V and J ends lost 0 bases and 5 bases respectively, with 11 bases between them. The CDR3 loop is CASSVEPNRNEKLFF. The CDR3 DNA reads as TGTGCCAGCAGCGTAGAACCGAACAGGAATGAAAAACTGTTTTTT.

This clone has more than one count but fewer than ten. The CDR3 is CASSLGDSSYNEQFF. In nucleotides, the CDR3 is TGTGCCAGCAGCTTAGGGGACAGCTCCTACAATGAGCAGTTCTTC. The J gene is TRBJ2-1, the V gene TRBV7-2, with 7 positions matching TRBD1. Germline CDR1 reads SGHTA; CDR2 reads FQGNSA. The CDR3 has 15 amino acids. The junction had 0 bases not matched to a gene; V was cut back by 1 base and J by 0 bases.

The J gene is TRBJ2-1, the V gene TRBV14; the match to TRBD2 covers 7 bases. After removal of 4 bases from V and 4 bases from J, the junction contained 4 bases not matched to a gene. The CDR3 covers 14 residues. The V gene's germline CDR1 is SGHDN and CDR2 FVKESK. CDR3 in amino acids: CASSPRDYYNEQFF. CDR3 DNA sequence: TGTGCCAGCAGCCCCCGGGACTATTACAATGAGCAGTTCTTC.

This clone has only a few counts. This chain connects TRBV7-8 to TRBJ2-5; TRBD2 matches at 7 bases. J lost 1 base, V lost 5 bases, and 10 bases had no gene match. CDR3 size: 16 residues. Per the germline V gene, CDR1 is SGHVS and CDR2 is FQNEAQ. CDR3 in amino acids: CASSPGLDPTQETQYF. The CDR3 DNA reads as TGTGCCAGCAGCCCCGGACTAGACCCCACCCAAGAGACCCAGTACTTC.

This clone was detected once. The chain recombines TRBV15 with TRBJ1-1; a possible D gene is TRBD1 (5 bases). The V end was cut by 0 bases, the J end by 3 bases, with 8 bases between. The germline CDR1 and CDR2 sequences are LNHNV and YYDKDF (reference sequence). This CDR3 is built from 14 residues. CDR3 loop: CATSRDRGYTEAFF. The DNA of the CDR3 is TGTGCCACCAGCAGAGATCGGGGGTACACTGAAGCTTTCTTT.

The sample holds one count of this clone. The J gene is TRBJ2-3, the V gene TRBV4-3; 11 bases line up with TRBD2. The ends lost 4 bases at V and 3 bases at J; junction bases unmatched: 3. The CDR3 is 15 amino acids. Germline V gives CDR1 LGHNA, CDR2 YSLEER. CDR3 amino acids: CASSLSGGATDTQYF. The CDR3 coding sequence is TGCGCCAGCAGCCTTAGCGGGGGGGCGACAGATACGCAGTATTTT.

This clone was seen a single time. At one of its ends the junction is not consistent with the germline gene, which may arise from a read error. Distinct nucleotide sequences in the sample also encode this CDR3. This chain joins TRBV7-2 and TRBJ2-5, with a tentative D call TRBD2 (7 bases). The CDR3 is 16 amino acids. Germline V lookup: CDR1 SGHTA, CDR2 FQGNSA. The CDR3 DNA is TGTGCCAGCAGCTTAGGGGGGGGCGAGGGGGAAGAGACCCAATACTTC. Its protein product is CASSLGGGEGEETQYF.

V usage is TRBV11-2 and J usage is TRBJ2-7; 10 bases align to TRBD2. J lost 4 bases, V lost 5 bases, and 5 bases had no gene match. The V gene's germline CDR1 is SGHAT and CDR2 FQNNGV. This CDR3 region has 14 residues. The CDR3 sequence: CASSQRLAGYEQYF. The CDR3 region has the DNA TGTGCCAGCAGCCAGAGACTAGCGGGTTACGAGCAGTACTTC.

The chain is built from TRBV9 and TRBJ2-5, with D possibly being TRBD2 (6 bases). The V end lost 0 bases, the J end lost 5 bases, and 11 bases lay between the germline ends. The CDR3 runs 14 residues. Germline CDR1 SGDLS, CDR2 YYNGEE. CDR3 nucleotides: TGTGCCAGCAGCGTAGGGTCGGGGAGGGAGACCCAGTACTTC. Protein: CASSVGSGRETQYF.

This chain uses TRBV5-6 with TRBJ2-7; D uncertain. Germline CDR1 is SGHDT and CDR2 is YYEEEE. V was shortened by 3 bases and J by 1 base, with 2 bases between the two germline ends. The CDR3 is made up of 11 amino acids. The CDR3 nucleotides are TGTGCCAGCAGCTCGTCCTACGAGCAGTACTTC. Protein product: CASSSSYEQYF.

The gene calls are TRBV7-2 and TRBJ1-2; 9 bases match TRBD1. J was trimmed by 5 bases and V by 5 bases; bases with no gene match: 12. The CDR3 has 16 amino acids. Germline V gives CDR1 SGHTA, CDR2 FQGNSA. The CDR3 is CASSLKDRGRYYGYTF. CDR3 sequence (DNA): TGTGCCAGCAGCCTTAAGGACAGGGGAAGGTATTATGGCTACACCTTC. Using reference TRBV7-2 and TRBJ1-2 for the parts outside the CDR3, the full variable domain is GAGVSQSPSNKVTEKGKDVELRCDPISGHTALYWYRQSLGQGLEFLIYFQGNSAPDKSGLPSDRFSAERTGGSVSTLTIQRTQQEDSAVYLCASSLKDRGRYYGYTFGSGTRLTVV.

The V call is TRBV19, the J call TRBJ2-5, with D uncertain. V was cut by 5 bases and J by 0 bases, with 10 bases left in between. Germline CDR1 LNHDA, CDR2 SQIVND (reference sequence). The CDR3 consists of 14 residues. CDR3 in DNA: TGTGCCAGTAGTTTAACAGTGGACCAAGAGACCCAGTACTTC. Translated: CASSLTVDQETQYF.

The chain couples TRBV29-1 to TRBJ2-1; D uncertain. V lost 4 bases, J lost 4 bases, and 8 bases lay in between. CDR1 is SQVTM and CDR2 is ANQGSEA in the germline V gene. CDR3 length equals 12 residues. CDR3 bases: TGCAGCGTTGGCCACAGTTACAATGAGCAGTTCTTC. It specifies CSVGHSYNEQFF.

The chain joins TRBV2 to TRBJ1-2; 9 nucleotides agree with TRBD1. The ends lost 5 bases at V and 7 bases at J; junction bases unmatched: 26. CDR3 length equals 20 residues. Germline loops: CDR1 SNHLY, CDR2 FYNNEI. CDR3 amino acids: CASSFLKSTGGVSSRTGYTF. CDR3 DNA sequence: TGTGCCAGCAGTTTCCTAAAATCGACAGGGGGGGTGTCGAGTCGAACTGGCTACACCTTC.

The V gene is TRBV5-1, the J gene TRBJ1-2; no clear D gene. CDR1 SGHRS and CDR2 YFSETQ come from the germline V gene. Trimming pared 1 base from V and 0 bases from J, leaving 7 bases between. The CDR3 is 14 residues long. CDR3 in DNA: TGCGCCAGCAGCTTGTTTGCAGCTAACTATGGCTACACCTTC. This gives the protein CASSLFAANYGYTF. Drawing the rest from reference TRBV5-1 and TRBJ1-2, the complete variable domain is KAGVTQTPRYLIKTRGQQVTLSCSPISGHRSVSWYQQTPGQGLQFLFEYFSETQRNKGNFPGRFSGRQFSNSRSEMNVSTLELGDSALYLCASSLFAANYGYTFGSGTRLTVV.

The V gene is TRBV18, the J gene TRBJ1-2; D is ambiguous. V was shortened by 2 bases and J by 3 bases, with 10 bases between the two germline ends. CDR1 and CDR2 from the germline V gene are KGHSH and LQKENI. The CDR3 is 14 residues long. CDR3 nucleotides: TGTGCCAGCTCACCAATGGAGGGCGACTATGGCTACACCTTC. Translating it yields CASSPMEGDYGYTF.

The genes are TRBV27 and TRBJ2-7; 8 nucleotides agree with TRBD2. Germline V gene data show CDR1 as MNHEY and CDR2 as SMNVEV (reference sequence). Trimming took 3 bases from V and 2 from J; bases not matched to a gene: 6. The length of the CDR3 is 15 residues. The CDR3: CASSFLGGGAYEQYF. CDR3 DNA sequence: TGTGCCAGCAGTTTCCTCGGGGGGGGAGCCTACGAGCAGTACTTC.

The genes are TRBV6-5 and TRBJ2-5, with TRBD2 matching 11 bases. The J call may be mistaken, given a closer DNA end match to TRBJ2-7. The germline CDR1 and CDR2 sequences are MNHEY and SVGAGI. The CDR3 sequence is 15 residues long. CDR3 protein: CASSTLAGGAYEQYF. DNA of the CDR3: TGTGCCAGCAGCACGCTAGCGGGGGGTGCCTACGAGCAGTACTTC.

The chain recombines TRBV2 with TRBJ1-2, with 9 bases fitting TRBD1. This CDR3 spans 14 amino acids. V dropped 10 bases and J dropped 4; count of bases not matched to a gene: 10. Germline V gene data show CDR1 as SNHLY and CDR2 as FYNNEI. The CDR3 bases are TGTGCCACTCATCCTAACAGGGGGCCCTATGGCTACACCTTC. The encoded protein is CATHPNRGPYGYTF.

The V call is TRBV4-3, the J call TRBJ2-1, with 7 bases lining up with TRBD2. The V segment lost 1 base and the J segment 0 bases; nucleotides outside the gene matches: 3. The CDR3 runs to 16 residues. CDR1 is LGHNA and CDR2 is YSLEER in the germline V gene. CDR3 protein: CASSQAWGGSYNEQFF. The CDR3 nucleotides read TGCGCCAGCAGCCAAGCTTGGGGGGGCTCCTACAATGAGCAGTTCTTC.

This clone was observed a single time. The chain links TRBV7-9 to TRBJ2-7; 11 nucleotides line up with TRBD2. The V gene's germline CDR1 is SEHNR and CDR2 FQNEAQ (reference sequence). The CDR3 runs to 13 residues. Trimming removed 3 bases from V and 6 bases from J; junction bases left unmatched: 1. The CDR3 region is CASSFGLAGEQYF. The CDR3 DNA sequence: TGTGCCAGCAGCTTCGGACTAGCGGGCGAGCAGTACTTC.

This clone was found a few times. J is TRBJ2-7 and V is TRBV7-2; tentatively, D is TRBD1 (5 bases). Per the germline V gene, CDR1 is SGHTA and CDR2 is FQGNSA. Trimming removed 5 bases from V and 0 bases from J, with 14 bases in between. The CDR3 covers 15 residues. The CDR3 reads CASSPYRTSSYEQYF. The CDR3 coding sequence is TGTGCCAGCAGCCCCTACAGGACCAGCTCCTACGAGCAGTACTTC.

In this sample, this clone turned up a few times. The chain joins TRBV7-6 to TRBJ1-1; TRBD1 is a possible D gene (5 bases). The CDR3 loop spans 15 amino acids. With 2 bases removed from V and 1 base from J, the gap between germline ends came to 11 bases. The V gene's germline CDR1 is SGHVS and CDR2 FNYEAQ. DNA of the CDR3: TGTGCCAGCAGCTTAAACCCTCAGGGGAACACTGAAGCTTTCTTT. This codes for CASSLNPQGNTEAFF.